These 2 T cell receptor beta chains share one sample of origin, sequenced in a study of T cell responses to AZD1222 COVID-19 vaccine. The table came from immunoSEQ multiplex PCR; TCRdb's copy has only in-frame clones and leaves some out. The sample has some 150,000 clones; approximately 91% are singletons. The source material was peripheral blood, sampled 28 days after the second dose of the MenACWY control vaccine. These receptors all stem from an adult who received the MenACWY meningococcal vaccine as a control.

The genes are TRBV7-2 and TRBJ1-5, with D tentatively TRBD1 (6 bases). V lost 4 bases and J 10 bases, leaving 20 bases between the germline ends. The CDR3 sequence is 15 residues long. CDR1 SGHTA and CDR2 FQGNSA come from the germline V gene. In DNA form, the CDR3 reads TGTGCCAGCAGCTCCGAAGGGGGGACCCGGGGACCCCAGCATTTT. This translates into CASSSEGGTRGPQHF.

CDR3 loop: CASSPREEGNTQYF. CDR3 coding DNA: TGTGCCAGCAGCCCGCGGGAGGAAGGAAATACGCAGTATTTT. The chain couples TRBV3-1 (or the pseudogene TRBV3-2) to TRBJ2-3, with TRBD2 matching 8 bases. J was trimmed by 7 bases and V by 4 bases; bases with no gene match: 7. The CDR3 totals 14 residues. CDR1 and CDR2 from the germline V gene are LGHDT and YNNKEL (reference sequence).